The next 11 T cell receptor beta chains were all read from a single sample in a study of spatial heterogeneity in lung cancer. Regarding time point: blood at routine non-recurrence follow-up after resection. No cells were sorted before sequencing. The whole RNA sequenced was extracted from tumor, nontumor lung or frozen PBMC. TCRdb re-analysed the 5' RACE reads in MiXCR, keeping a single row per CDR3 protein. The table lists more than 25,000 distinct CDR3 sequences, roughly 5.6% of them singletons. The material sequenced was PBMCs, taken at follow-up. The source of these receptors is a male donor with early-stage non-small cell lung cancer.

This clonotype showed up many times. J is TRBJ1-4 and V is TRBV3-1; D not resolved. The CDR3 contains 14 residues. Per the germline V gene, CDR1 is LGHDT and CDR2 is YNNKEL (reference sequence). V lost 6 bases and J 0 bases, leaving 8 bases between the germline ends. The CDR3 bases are TGTGCCAGCAGTCCACAAACAACTAATGAAAAACTGTTTTTT. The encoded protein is CASSPQTTNEKLFF.

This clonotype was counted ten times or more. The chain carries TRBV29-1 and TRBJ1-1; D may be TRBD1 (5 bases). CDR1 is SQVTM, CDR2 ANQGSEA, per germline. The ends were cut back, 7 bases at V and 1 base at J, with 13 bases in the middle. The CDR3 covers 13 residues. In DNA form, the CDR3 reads TGCAGCGCGTACAGGTTAGCGAACACTGAAGCTTTCTTT. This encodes CSAYRLANTEAFF.

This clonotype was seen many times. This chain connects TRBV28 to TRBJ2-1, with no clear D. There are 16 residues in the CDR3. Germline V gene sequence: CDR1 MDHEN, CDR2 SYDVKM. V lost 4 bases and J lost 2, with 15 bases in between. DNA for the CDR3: TGTGCCAGCAGTTCGCCCCTGATACCGGCCTACAATGAGCAGTTCTTC. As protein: CASSSPLIPAYNEQFF.

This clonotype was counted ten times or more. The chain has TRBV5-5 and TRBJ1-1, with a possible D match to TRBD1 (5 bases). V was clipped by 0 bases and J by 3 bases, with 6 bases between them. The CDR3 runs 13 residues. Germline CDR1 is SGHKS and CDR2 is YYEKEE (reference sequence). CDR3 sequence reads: CASSLVGDTEAFF. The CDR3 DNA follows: TGTGCCAGCAGCTTGGTGGGGGACACTGAAGCTTTCTTT.

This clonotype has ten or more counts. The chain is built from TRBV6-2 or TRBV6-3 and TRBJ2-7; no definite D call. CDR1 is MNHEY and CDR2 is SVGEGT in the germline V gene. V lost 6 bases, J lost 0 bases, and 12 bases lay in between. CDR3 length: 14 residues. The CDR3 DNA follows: TGTGCCAGCAGATTTCAGACGGACTCCTACGAGCAGTACTTC. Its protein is CASRFQTDSYEQYF.

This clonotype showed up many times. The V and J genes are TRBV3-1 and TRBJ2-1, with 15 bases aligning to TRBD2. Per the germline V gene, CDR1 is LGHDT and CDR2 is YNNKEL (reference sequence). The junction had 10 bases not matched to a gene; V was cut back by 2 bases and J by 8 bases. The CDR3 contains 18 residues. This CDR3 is CASSQNLGLAGGRDEQFF. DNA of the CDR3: TGTGCCAGCAGCCAAAATCTGGGACTAGCGGGAGGTCGGGATGAGCAGTTCTTC.

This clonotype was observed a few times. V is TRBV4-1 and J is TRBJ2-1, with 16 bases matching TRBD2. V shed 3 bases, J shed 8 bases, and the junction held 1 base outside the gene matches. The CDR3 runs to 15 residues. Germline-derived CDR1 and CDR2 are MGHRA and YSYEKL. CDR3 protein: CASSHGTSGGDEQFF. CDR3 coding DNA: TGCGCCAGCAGCCACGGGACTAGCGGGGGGGATGAGCAGTTCTTC.

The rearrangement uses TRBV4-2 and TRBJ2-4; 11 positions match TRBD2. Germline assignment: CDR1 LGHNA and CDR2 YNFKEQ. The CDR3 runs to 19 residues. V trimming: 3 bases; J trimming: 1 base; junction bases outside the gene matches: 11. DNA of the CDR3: TGTGCCAGCAGCCAGCGGCCTAGCGGGGGGTCCCGGGCCAAAAACATTCAGTACTTC. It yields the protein CASSQRPSGGSRAKNIQYF.

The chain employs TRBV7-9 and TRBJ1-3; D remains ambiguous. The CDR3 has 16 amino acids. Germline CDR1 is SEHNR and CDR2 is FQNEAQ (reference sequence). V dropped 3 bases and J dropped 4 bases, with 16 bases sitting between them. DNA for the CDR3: TGTGCCAGCAGCTTCGGGAAAGGCCTAGACGGAAACACCATATATTTT. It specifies CASSFGKGLDGNTIYF.

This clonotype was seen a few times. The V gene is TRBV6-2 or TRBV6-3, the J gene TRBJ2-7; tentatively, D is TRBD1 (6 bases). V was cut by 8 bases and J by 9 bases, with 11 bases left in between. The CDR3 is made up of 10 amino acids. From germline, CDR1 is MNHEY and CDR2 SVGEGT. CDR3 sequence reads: CASGPQGQYV. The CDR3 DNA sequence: TGTGCCAGCGGACCACAGGGGCAGTACGTC.

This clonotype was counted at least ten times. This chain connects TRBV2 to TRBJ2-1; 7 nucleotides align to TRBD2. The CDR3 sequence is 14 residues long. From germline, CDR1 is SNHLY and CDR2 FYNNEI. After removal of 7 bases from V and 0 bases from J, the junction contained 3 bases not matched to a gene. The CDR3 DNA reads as TGTGCCAGCACCAGACTAGCCTCCTACAATGAGCAGTTCTTC. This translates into CASTRLASYNEQFF. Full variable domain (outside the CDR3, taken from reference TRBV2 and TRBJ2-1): EPEVTQTPSHQVTQMGQEVILRCVPISNHLYFYWYRQILGQKVEFLVSFYNNEISEKSEIFDDQFSVERPDGSNFTLKIRSTKLEDSAMYFCASTRLASYNEQFFGPGTRLTVL.